The 27 T cell receptor beta chains reported below all come from one sample, sequenced in a study of PD-L1 blockade in urothelial cancer. Described time point: peripheral blood 6 weeks after treatment start. The data were produced by immunoSEQ multiplex PCR, yet TCRdb's version contains in-frame clones alone and is incomplete. This table has tens of thousands of clones, about 91% appearing once. Here the sequenced sample was PBMCs, taken around atezolizumab (anti-PD-L1) treatment. The receptors derive from a woman older than 75 with urothelial cancer.

A single count supports this clone. This chain uses TRBV28 with TRBJ1-1, with D perhaps matching TRBD1 (6 bases). Per germline, CDR1 MDHEN and CDR2 SYDVKM. The V gene lost 6 bases and the J gene lost 0 bases, with 17 bases spanning the gap. This CDR3 contains 16 residues. CDR3 sequence: CASRKTGVGMNTEAFF. CDR3 bases: TGTGCCAGCAGGAAGACAGGAGTCGGCATGAACACTGAAGCTTTCTTT.

The rearrangement links TRBV5-1 to TRBJ1-5; TRBD1 aligns across 7 bases. This CDR3 contains 15 residues. Germline V lookup: CDR1 SGHRS, CDR2 YFSETQ. V lost 2 bases to trimming and J lost 5 bases; unmatched junction nucleotides: 7. The CDR3 region is CASSLRQGLDQPQHF. In nucleotides, the CDR3 is TGCGCCAGCAGCTTAAGACAGGGACTGGATCAGCCCCAGCATTTT. Supplemented by reference TRBV5-1 and TRBJ1-5, the full variable domain reads KAGVTQTPRYLIKTRGQQVTLSCSPISGHRSVSWYQQTPGQGLQFLFEYFSETQRNKGNFPGRFSGRQFSNSRSEMNVSTLELGDSALYLCASSLRQGLDQPQHFGDGTRLSIL.

The CDR3 DNA sequence: TGTGCCAGCAGGGGGCTGACAGGGGAGTCAGCTTTCTTT. The encoded protein is CASRGLTGESAFF. V and J are TRBV6-1 and TRBJ1-1; 8 nucleotides align to TRBD1. The CDR3 has 13 amino acids. Losses at the gene ends were 6 bases for V and 10 bases for J; bases not matched to a gene: 10. Looked up from germline, CDR1 is MNHNS and CDR2 is SASEGT.

The chain couples TRBV7-2 to TRBJ2-5; D is unclear. Germline V lookup: CDR1 SGHTA, CDR2 FQGNSA. The CDR3 length is 12 residues. The V gene lost 5 bases and the J gene lost 0 bases, with 4 bases spanning the gap. The CDR3 is CASSPYQETQYF. In DNA form, the CDR3 reads TGTGCCAGCAGCCCTTACCAAGAGACCCAGTACTTC.

This chain joins TRBV5-1 and TRBJ1-5; weak D call: TRBD1 (5 bases). CDR1 is SGHRS and CDR2 is YFSETQ in the germline V gene. V was pared by 4 bases and J by 2 bases, with 7 bases between. The CDR3 contains 13 residues. Written as DNA, the CDR3 is TGCGCCAGCAGCACGGGGGGCAATCAGCCCCAGCATTTT. It is translated as CASSTGGNQPQHF.

The gene calls are TRBV6-6 and TRBJ1-3, with TRBD1 matching over 7 bases. V lost 6 bases to trimming and J lost 4 bases; unmatched junction nucleotides: 6. Germline V gives CDR1 MNHNY, CDR2 SVGAGI (reference sequence). CDR3 size: 14 residues. CDR3 in DNA: TGTGCCAGCAGGACCGACAGGGTCGGAAACACCATATATTTT. Its translation: CASRTDRVGNTIYF.

V and J are TRBV27 and TRBJ2-2; a weak D match, TRBD2 (6 bases). Trimming left V 9 bases short and J 6 bases short, with 14 bases between. This CDR3 contains 13 residues. Germline CDR1 is MNHEY and CDR2 is SMNVEV (reference sequence). This chain's CDR3 is CASCRECPGELFF. The CDR3 bases are TGTGCCAGTTGCCGGGAGTGCCCCGGGGAGCTGTTTTTT.

This clone occurred once. The CDR3, as DNA: TGTGCCAGCAGCGTATCCCCCCCGGGACAGAAAGTATACAATGAGCAGTTCTTC. This sequence encodes CASSVSPPGQKVYNEQFF. The chain uses TRBV9 and TRBJ2-1, with 7 bases matching TRBD1. CDR1 SGDLS and CDR2 YYNGEE come from the germline V gene. This CDR3 spans 18 amino acids. The V and J ends lost 1 base and 4 bases, in that order; junction bases with no gene match: 14.

The chain combines TRBV11-3 with TRBJ2-7; possibly TRBD1 for D (6 bases). Trimming took off 5 bases at V and 3 bases at J, with 11 bases between the two ends. Germline CDR1 SGHNT, CDR2 YENEEA. This CDR3 is built from 13 residues. CDR3 in amino acids: CASSPGTIYEQYF. The CDR3 DNA reads as TGTGCCAGCAGCCCCGGGACAATCTACGAGCAGTACTTC.

This clone was detected only a few times. The gene calls are TRBV19 and TRBJ1-1; TRBD1 matches at 9 bases. Germline-derived CDR1 and CDR2 are LNHDA and SQIVND (reference sequence). This CDR3 has 12 amino acids. Unmatched junction bases numbered 2, after V lost 7 bases and J lost 5 bases. CDR3 residues: CASIGTGTEAFF. DNA of the CDR3: TGTGCCAGTATTGGGACAGGGACTGAAGCTTTCTTT.

The CDR3 nucleotides read TGCGCCAGCAGCGGCGGCGTTGATCAGCCCCAGCATTTT. Translated: CASSGGVDQPQHF. The V gene is TRBV5-1, the J gene TRBJ1-5; D is ambiguous. The germline CDR1 and CDR2 sequences are SGHRS and YFSETQ. This CDR3 region has 13 residues. V was clipped by 4 bases and J by 5 bases, with 10 bases between them. Drawing the rest from reference TRBV5-1 and TRBJ1-5, the complete variable domain is KAGVTQTPRYLIKTRGQQVTLSCSPISGHRSVSWYQQTPGQGLQFLFEYFSETQRNKGNFPGRFSGRQFSNSRSEMNVSTLELGDSALYLCASSGGVDQPQHFGDGTRLSIL.

V is TRBV6-1 and J is TRBJ1-3, with D maybe TRBD1 (5 bases). Germline lookup yields CDR1 MNHNS and CDR2 SASEGT. Trimming removed 5 bases from V and 3 bases from J, with 11 bases in between. The CDR3 covers 14 residues. CDR3 sequence: CASSPQAFGNTIYF. The DNA of the CDR3 is TGTGCCAGCAGTCCACAGGCATTTGGAAACACCATATATTTT.

This chain connects TRBV19 to TRBJ1-1; 9 bases are a match to TRBD1. Trimming at V came to 5 bases and at J to 8 bases, leaving 3 bases not matched to a gene. Per the germline V gene, CDR1 is LNHDA and CDR2 is SQIVND (reference sequence). The CDR3 loop spans 12 amino acids. Here the CDR3 DNA reads TGTGCCAGTAGTCAAACAGGGGGCGAAGCTTTCTTT. Protein: CASSQTGGEAFF.

The rearrangement joins TRBV6-1 to TRBJ2-3, with D possibly TRBD2 on 5 matching bases. The CDR3 spans 14 residues. V lost 1 base and J 13 bases, leaving 18 bases between the germline ends. The V gene's germline CDR1 is MNHNS and CDR2 SASEGT. CDR3 amino acids: CASSEDLRLSGEYF. The DNA of the CDR3 is TGTGCCAGCAGTGAAGATTTGCGCCTCTCCGGGGAGTATTTT.

The chain links TRBV5-4 to TRBJ1-2; the D gene is possibly TRBD1 (6 bases). The CDR3 loop spans 16 amino acids. The germline CDR1 and CDR2 sequences are SGHNT and YYREEE (reference sequence). The V end was cut by 0 bases, the J end by 4 bases, with 16 bases between. The CDR3 loop reads CASSLAEGGRPYGYTF. The CDR3, as DNA: TGTGCCAGCAGCTTGGCCGAGGGGGGGCGCCCCTATGGCTACACCTTC. The full variable domain, in which reference TRBV5-4 and TRBJ1-2 provide the parts outside the CDR3, is ETGVTQSPTHLIKTRGQQVTLRCSSQSGHNTVSWYQQALGQGPQFIFQYYREEENGRGNFPPRFSGLQFPNYSSELNVNALELDDSALYLCASSLAEGGRPYGYTFGSGTRLTVV.

This clone has only a few counts. The rearrangement uses TRBV27 and TRBJ1-2; D is undetermined. The CDR3 is 13 residues long. Looked up from germline, CDR1 is MNHEY and CDR2 is SMNVEV (reference sequence). Trimming left V 6 bases short and J 8 bases short, with 16 bases between. In nucleotides, the CDR3 is TGTGCCAGCAGACAGAGCGGACTAGGAGGCTACACCTTC. This codes for CASRQSGLGGYTF.

The rearrangement joins TRBV27 to TRBJ2-2, with 7 bases lining up with TRBD2. The CDR3 runs 15 residues. The ends lost 5 bases at V and 5 bases at J; junction bases unmatched: 8. Looked up from germline, CDR1 is MNHEY and CDR2 is SMNVEV (reference sequence). CDR3 loop: CASSPRGSGTGELFF. The CDR3 nucleotides read TGTGCCAGCAGTCCCCGAGGTAGCGGGACCGGGGAGCTGTTTTTT.

The chain is built from TRBV7-8 and TRBJ2-7; tentative D call: TRBD2 (5 bases). The germline V gene encodes CDR1 SGHVS and CDR2 FQNEAQ. The CDR3 contains 16 residues. V lost 4 bases to trimming and J lost 0 bases, with 16 bases between them. The CDR3 nucleotides are TGTGCCAGCAGCTGGGGTACCCGGACTCCCTCCTACGAGCAGTACTTC. It translates to CASSWGTRTPSYEQYF.

This chain joins TRBV11-3 and TRBJ2-1, with 10 positions matching TRBD2. Germline CDR1 and CDR2: SGHNT and YENEEA. V was clipped by 4 bases and J by 6 bases; unmatched bases: 9. This CDR3 comprises 16 residues. Here the CDR3 DNA reads TGTGCCAGCAGCTCCTCCTCTAGCGGGAGCAGCAATGAGCAGTTCTTC. Its translation: CASSSSSSGSSNEQFF.

The chain joins TRBV7-3 to TRBJ2-2; D not resolved. The CDR3 contains 16 residues. V shed 5 bases and J shed 1 base, with 14 bases lying between them. Germline V CDR1 and CDR2: SGHTA, FQGTGA. The CDR3 DNA is TGTGCCAGCAGCCCCAAACCGAGACAGAACACCGGGGAGCTGTTTTTT. Residues: CASSPKPRQNTGELFF. The full variable domain, its missing parts supplied by reference TRBV7-3 and TRBJ2-2, is GAGVSQTPSNKVTEKGKYVELRCDPISGHTALYWYRQSLGQGPEFLIYFQGTGAADDSGLPNDRFFAVRPEGSVSTLKIQRTERGDSAVYLCASSPKPRQNTGELFFGEGSRLTVL.

The J gene is TRBJ2-2, the V gene TRBV19, with a weak D call TRBD2 (6 bases). Trimming stripped 0 bases from V and 6 bases from J, with 8 bases between. This CDR3 has 14 amino acids. The germline CDR1 and CDR2 sequences are LNHDA and SQIVND (reference sequence). CDR3 in DNA: TGTGCCAGTAGTATAGATTGGAGGGCCGGGGAGCTGTTTTTT. Amino acids: CASSIDWRAGELFF. The entire variable domain, with the rest obtained from reference TRBV19 and TRBJ2-2, is as follows: DGGITQSPKYLFRKEGQNVTLSCEQNLNHDAMYWYRQDPGQGLRLIYYSQIVNDFQKGDIAEGYSVSREKKESFPLTVTSAQKNPTAFYLCASSIDWRAGELFFGEGSRLTVL.

The V gene is TRBV6-5, the J gene TRBJ1-1; 8 bases fit TRBD1. CDR1 and CDR2 (germline): MNHEY, SVGAGI. The CDR3 extends over 15 amino acids. Trimming removed 2 bases from V and 10 bases from J; junction bases left unmatched: 12. The CDR3 bases are TGTGCCAGCAGTTACATTGGCAGGGGGCAGGCGGGAGCTTTCTTT. This translates into CASSYIGRGQAGAFF.

The chain recombines TRBV5-1 with TRBJ2-7; 9 bases agree with TRBD1. After removal of 0 bases from V and 3 bases from J, the junction contained 4 bases not matched to a gene. This CDR3 is built from 15 residues. The germline gives CDR1 SGHRS, CDR2 YFSETQ. CDR3 DNA sequence: TGCGCCAGCAGCTTGGCGCCGGGACAGGGCTACGAGCAGTACTTC. Translated: CASSLAPGQGYEQYF.

The rearrangement uses TRBV5-1 and TRBJ1-4, with D possibly being TRBD1 (6 bases). This CDR3 comprises 14 residues. Germline values: CDR1 SGHRS, CDR2 YFSETQ. The V and J ends lost 3 bases and 8 bases respectively, with 14 bases between them. As DNA, the CDR3 is TGCGCCAGCAGCTCAACAGGGTCTCGGGAAAAACTGTTTTTT. This translates into CASSSTGSREKLFF.

In nucleotides, the CDR3 is TGTGCCAGTAGTGCTTACCAGGGGGCGCGGTACGAGCAGTACTTC. It yields the protein CASSAYQGARYEQYF. The gene calls are TRBV19 and TRBJ2-7; 8 bases are shared with TRBD1. Germline-derived CDR1 and CDR2 are LNHDA and SQIVND (reference sequence). The CDR3 covers 15 residues. V shed 5 bases, J shed 4 bases, and the junction held 10 bases outside the gene matches.

This rearrangement joins TRBV6-1 to TRBJ1-2; 9 bases align to TRBD1. Germline V lookup: CDR1 MNHNS, CDR2 SASEGT. V dropped 10 bases and J dropped 3; count of bases not matched to a gene: 12. The CDR3 runs to 15 residues. The CDR3 loop is CATSDRGGSHYGYTF. CDR3 DNA sequence: TGTGCCACATCGGACAGGGGCGGCTCCCACTATGGCTACACCTTC.

The V gene is TRBV7-6, the J gene TRBJ2-1; 8 positions agree with TRBD2. In germline, CDR1 is SGHVS, CDR2 FNYEAQ. The CDR3 is made up of 16 amino acids. J lost 3 bases, V lost 1 base, and 5 bases had no gene match. Written as DNA, the CDR3 is TGTGCCAGCAGCTTAGGAGGGCTAGCGGGCTACAATGAGCAGTTCTTC. It codes for CASSLGGLAGYNEQFF.